This T cell receptor (beta chain) was identified during a study of OX40 agonist ivuxolimab in advanced cancers. A note on the overall study: Ivuxolimab, which targeted the costimulatory receptor OX40 (CD134), was an agonistic, fully human IgG2 monoclonal antibody. Among the roughly 54 dose-escalation patients, 19 had hepatocellular carcinoma, 15 or so melanoma, 9 renal cell carcinoma and 9 head and neck cancer. The paper reports the monotherapy dose-escalation portion (N = 52 patients) of the phase I ivuxolimab trial. In the dose-escalation cohort, over 65% of patients were male, and the mean age was roughly 60 years, with a range of 23 to 79. Prior anti-PD-1, anti-PD-L1 or anti-CTLA-4 therapy was permitted, and checkpoint inhibitors had been received by about two fifths of dose-escalation patients. The purpose of peripheral TCRbeta sequencing was to test whether ivuxolimab changed TCR sequence diversity and led to clonal T-cell expansion. Partial responses occurred in three dose-escalation patients: two with cutaneous melanoma and one with hepatocellular carcinoma. Intravenous ivuxolimab was administered to patients every 2 weeks at six dose levels: 0.01, 0.1, 0.3, 1.5, 3 and 10 mg/kg. Findings and caveats that apply to the study as a whole: The antigen specificity of the clonally expanded peripheral T cells was not determined. Clonal expansion of both CD4+ and CD8+ blood T cells was observed from baseline to week 6 at doses 0.1 to 3.0 mg/kg. After ivuxolimab, expanded clones were on average more numerous among CD8+ T cells than among CD4+ T cells. Low levels of normalized T-cell clonal expansion were also seen in some nonresponding patients. In partial responders in the 0.1-3.0 mg/kg groups, normalized peripheral clonal expansion was found to be among the lowest, especially among CD8+ T cells.

For this chain, trimming is 4 bases at the V end and 2 bases at the J end, and the number of junction bases without a gene match is 9. Including the terminal cysteine and phenylalanine, the CDR3 comprises 16 residues. Only CDR3 DNA remains: 48 bases, in frame from the first base. Looking up the germline V gene (reference sequence) yields CDR1 MNHEY and CDR2 SMNVEV. On this clone itself: The antigen this receptor binds is unknown. No quality values exist for individual bases; no much larger clone is one base distant.

The trial excluded patients who had a history of autoimmune disease or who were on systemic immunosuppression. Peripheral blood for TCR sequencing was collected from all dose cohorts at baseline, on cycle 4 day 1, and on cycle 7 day 1. Samples were obtained from an open-label, multicenter, first-in-human phase I dose-escalation trial of ivuxolimab. Adults with locally advanced or metastatic melanoma, renal cell, hepatocellular, or head and neck squamous cell carcinoma were enrolled in the trial. Before TCR sequencing, CD4+ T cells and CD8+ T cells from peripheral blood were sorted into separate populations. To sequence the TCRbeta CDR3 region, genomic DNA was isolated from the sorted cells. TCRbeta CDR3 regions were sequenced using the immunoSEQ Assay. Not all clones reach the TCRdb copy of this immuneACCESS table, which keeps in-frame sequences only. Checked studies attribute under half of the gap to unresolved V genes and leave the rest unexplained. For this sample the table gives 100,000 to 130,000 clones, of which approximately 89% were detected only once. The top ten hold roughly 1.1% of the sample.

The sample was CD4+ or CD8+ T cells sorted from blood, taken in a trial of the OX40 agonist ivuxolimab. The chain is encoded by TRBV27 joined to TRBJ2-7; TRBD1 agrees with 9 junctional bases. This TCR came from an adult with an advanced solid tumor such as melanoma, head and neck, liver or kidney cancer. CDR3 sequence: CASSSAPGQGTYEQYF. The DNA sequence is TGTGCCAGCAGTTCGGCCCCAGGACAGGGGACCTACGAGCAGTACTTC.